The next 27 T cell receptor beta chains were all read from a single sample in a study of cytomegalovirus exposure and HLA in healthy donors. This PCR relied on a set of 60 Vbeta primers and 13 Jbeta primers. Using immunoSEQ multiplex PCR, the repertoire was profiled, and TCRdb retains in-frame clones only, with some absent. This table holds under 150,000 clones. The sample taken for sequencing was PBMCs. The source is a woman aged 40 to 55 in good health and CMV-seronegative.

V and J are TRBV5-4 and TRBJ1-4, with D perhaps matching TRBD1 (5 bases). This CDR3 contains 15 residues. The germline V gene has CDR1 SGHNT and CDR2 YYREEE (reference sequence). V was trimmed by 0 bases and J by 5 bases, leaving 11 bases between them. The CDR3 is CASSLEWGENEKLFF. The CDR3 nucleotides are TGTGCCAGCAGCTTGGAGTGGGGGGAAAATGAAAAACTGTTTTTT.

CDR3 bases: TGTGCCAGCAGCTCTGTTTCCGGGACAGGGATTCATCAGCCCCAGCATTTT. Translating gives CASSSVSGTGIHQPQHF. The chain employs TRBV11-2 and TRBJ1-5; 9 nucleotides line up with TRBD1. This CDR3 has 17 residues. The germline CDR1 and CDR2 sequences are SGHAT and FQNNGV. J was trimmed by 5 bases and V by 4 bases; bases with no gene match: 12.

J is TRBJ1-6 and V is TRBV2; D call uncertain. In germline, CDR1 is SNHLY, CDR2 FYNNEI. V shed 7 bases and J shed 6 bases, with 13 bases lying between them. This CDR3 region has 14 residues. CDR3 loop: CASNPQATNSPLHF. The CDR3, as DNA: TGTGCCAGCAATCCGCAGGCCACTAATTCACCCCTCCACTTT.

The V and J genes are TRBV7-6 and TRBJ2-2; the D gene is possibly TRBD1 (7 bases). The CDR3 extends over 18 amino acids. The germline gives CDR1 SGHVS, CDR2 FNYEAQ. Trimming cost V 3 bases and J 5 bases, with 22 bases left between them. The CDR3 region has the DNA TGTGCCAGCAGCTTCCAGCCGACAGGGAGGAGTGAAACCGGGGAGCTGTTTTTT. Residues: CASSFQPTGRSETGELFF.

The CDR3 is CASSQGSSTDTQYF. CDR3 in DNA: TGTGCCAGCAGCCAGGGGTCCTCCACAGATACGCAGTATTTT. The chain uses TRBV28 and TRBJ2-3; perhaps TRBD1 as D (6 bases). The CDR3 runs 14 residues. Germline assignment: CDR1 MDHEN and CDR2 SYDVKM. The V and J ends lost 6 bases and 2 bases respectively, with 12 bases between them.

The CDR3: CASSSELRTEAFF. CDR3 bases: TGTGCCAGCAGTTCCGAATTGCGGACTGAAGCTTTCTTT. The chain employs TRBV6-5 and TRBJ1-1; D remains unclear. Trimming removed 4 bases at V and 5 bases at J, with 11 bases between. This CDR3 has 13 amino acids. Germline V gives CDR1 MNHEY, CDR2 SVGAGI.

The chain has TRBV6-6 and TRBJ1-4; TRBD1 matches 8 bases. V shed 6 bases and J 6 bases; nucleotides not matched to a gene: 6. Per germline, CDR1 MNHNY and CDR2 SVGAGI (reference sequence). The CDR3 extends over 14 amino acids. CDR3 residues: CASRMTGVDEKLFF. The DNA for the CDR3 is TGTGCCAGCAGGATGACAGGGGTCGATGAAAAACTGTTTTTT.

V and J are TRBV19 and TRBJ1-1; possible D gene TRBD1, 5 bases. Trimming cost V 5 bases and J 1 base, with 11 bases left between them. CDR1 is LNHDA and CDR2 is SQIVND in the germline V gene (reference sequence). This CDR3 contains 14 residues. The CDR3 sequence is CASSLGGTNTEAFF. For the CDR3, the DNA is TGTGCCAGTAGTCTCGGGGGGACGAACACTGAAGCTTTCTTT.

The genes are TRBV27 and TRBJ1-2; TRBD1 matches 7 bases. Per germline, CDR1 MNHEY and CDR2 SMNVEV (reference sequence). V was pared by 2 bases and J by 1 base, with 4 bases of the junction left unmatched. The CDR3 runs 15 residues. The CDR3 DNA reads TGTGCCAGCAGTTTAAGGCAGGGGGTTAACTATGGCTACACCTTC. Its protein is CASSLRQGVNYGYTF.

Comment on this clone: Its ends do not fully match the called genes, so a read error is possible. The genes are TRBV2 and TRBJ2-5, with TRBD1 identical over 7 bases. CDR1 is SNHLY and CDR2 is FYNNEI in the germline V gene. The CDR3 covers 14 residues. Here the CDR3 DNA reads TGTGCCACCAGTAGGGGGCTAGGGGTTGAGACCCAGTACTTC. Translation: CATSRGLGVETQYF.

The V gene is TRBV7-2, the J gene TRBJ1-1; 7 bases match TRBD1. V lost 4 bases and J lost 7; bases outside the gene matches: 6. The CDR3 covers 13 residues. Per germline, CDR1 SGHTA and CDR2 FQGNSA. In DNA, the CDR3 is TGTGCCAGCAGCTCGGACAGGTTTGATGAAGCTTTCTTT. Amino acids: CASSSDRFDEAFF. The complete variable domain, with remaining parts taken from reference TRBV7-2 and TRBJ1-1, reads GAGVSQSPSNKVTEKGKDVELRCDPISGHTALYWYRQSLGQGLEFLIYFQGNSAPDKSGLPSDRFSAERTGGSVSTLTIQRTQQEDSAVYLCASSSDRFDEAFFGQGTRLTVV.

The rearrangement joins TRBV12-5 to TRBJ1-2; 9 bases fit TRBD1. This CDR3 is built from 19 residues. After removal of 0 bases from V and 4 bases from J, the junction contained 15 bases not matched to a gene. CDR1 and CDR2 from the germline V gene are LGHNT and FRNRAP. CDR3 loop: CASGLVPGAGQGTSYGYTF. In DNA form, the CDR3 reads TGTGCTAGTGGTTTGGTTCCCGGGGCCGGACAGGGGACTTCCTATGGCTACACCTTC.

The chain has TRBV18 and TRBJ2-5; no firm D call. This CDR3 is 14 amino acids long. The germline gives CDR1 KGHSH, CDR2 LQKENI. Trimming stripped 1 base from V and 4 bases from J, with 10 bases between. The CDR3 region has the DNA TGTGCCAGCTCACCACAGTACTCACGAGAGACCCAGTACTTC. It translates to CASSPQYSRETQYF.

The V and J genes are TRBV4-2 and TRBJ1-2, with a possible D match to TRBD1 (6 bases). CDR3 length equals 17 residues. V gave up 1 base and J gave up 1 base, with 16 bases separating them. The germline CDR1 and CDR2 sequences are LGHNA and YNFKEQ. DNA of the CDR3: TGTGCCAGCAGCCAAGTACTAGGGGGGGATAATAACTATGGCTACACCTTC. This translates into CASSQVLGGDNNYGYTF.

The chain joins TRBV19 to TRBJ2-3; D possibly corresponds to TRBD1 (5 bases). CDR1 and CDR2 from the germline V gene are LNHDA and SQIVND (reference sequence). The V and J ends lost 3 bases and 7 bases respectively, with 14 bases between them. This CDR3 has 14 amino acids. CDR3 sequence reads: CASSMGRGANTQYF. The CDR3 region has the DNA TGTGCCAGTAGTATGGGTAGGGGCGCGAATACGCAGTATTTT.

The chain has TRBV30 and TRBJ2-7; 12 nucleotides line up with TRBD2. CDR3 length equals 15 residues. V was clipped by 3 bases and J by 0 bases; unmatched bases: 3. Germline lookup yields CDR1 GTSNPN and CDR2 SVGIG (reference sequence). DNA for the CDR3: TGTGCCTGGAGCCTAGCGGGGGGGGACTCCTACGAGCAGTACGTC. Its protein is CAWSLAGGDSYEQYV.

Worth noting for this clone: Additional DNA sequences in this sample encode the identical CDR3. The chain joins TRBV7-2 to TRBJ1-6; 8 positions agree with TRBD1. CDR3 length: 16 amino acids. Germline V gives CDR1 SGHTA, CDR2 FQGNSA. V shed 2 bases, J shed 9 bases, and the junction held 9 bases outside the gene matches. CDR3 loop: CASSLPQGGGGSPLHF. The CDR3 nucleotides read TGTGCCAGCAGCTTACCACAGGGGGGTGGTGGTTCACCCCTCCACTTT.

This chain connects TRBV7-6 to TRBJ1-6, with a possible D match to TRBD1 (6 bases). CDR3 size: 14 residues. Trimming shortened V by 0 bases and J by 6 bases, and 6 bases separated the two germline ends. CDR1 and CDR2 (germline): SGHVS, FNYEAQ. CDR3 protein: CASSLAQGNSPLHF. The CDR3 bases are TGTGCCAGCAGCTTAGCACAGGGTAATTCACCCCTCCACTTT.

This chain connects TRBV7-2 to TRBJ2-7, with 7 nucleotides matching TRBD2. The length of the CDR3 is 15 residues. The germline V gene encodes CDR1 SGHTA and CDR2 FQGNSA. V lost 2 bases to trimming and J lost 3 bases; unmatched junction nucleotides: 7. The CDR3 DNA reads as TGTGCCAGCAGCTTAAATACCGGGGGGAGCTACGAGCAGTACGTC. Translation gives CASSLNTGGSYEQYV.

The chain couples TRBV5-1 to TRBJ2-5; 9 bases are a match to TRBD2. The CDR3 runs to 16 residues. The ends lost 1 base at V and 4 bases at J; junction bases unmatched: 8. Per the germline V gene, CDR1 is SGHRS and CDR2 is YFSETQ. The DNA for the CDR3 is TGCGCCAGCAGCTTGAGGTTAAGCGGGGGGCGAGAGACCCAGTACTTC. Amino acid sequence: CASSLRLSGGRETQYF.

The J gene is TRBJ2-1, the V gene TRBV2, with 12 positions matching TRBD2. CDR3 length equals 15 residues. CDR1 and CDR2 (germline): SNHLY, FYNNEI. J gave up 9 bases and V 6 bases, and 9 bases lay outside the gene matches. The CDR3, as DNA: TGTGCCAGCAGGGTGACTAGCGGGGGACCCAGTGAGCAGTTCTTC. It is translated as CASRVTSGGPSEQFF.

The chain joins TRBV6-1 to TRBJ1-4, with D possibly being TRBD1 (5 bases). This CDR3 spans 15 amino acids. The V and J ends lost 0 bases and 10 bases respectively, with 15 bases between them. The germline CDR1 and CDR2 sequences are MNHNS and SASEGT. In nucleotides, the CDR3 is TGTGCCAGCAGTGAAGCGCTGGGGGAGGCGAGAAAACTGTTTTTT. Amino acid sequence: CASSEALGEARKLFF.

V gene TRBV7-3 combines with J gene TRBJ2-3; TRBD2 aligns across 13 bases. The length of the CDR3 is 16 residues. Losses at the gene ends were 5 bases for V and 3 bases for J; bases not matched to a gene: 5. CDR1 SGHTA and CDR2 FQGTGA come from the germline V gene. The CDR3 is CASSPGLAGYTDTQYF. The CDR3 nucleotides are TGTGCCAGCAGCCCGGGACTAGCGGGGTATACAGATACGCAGTATTTT.

The genes are TRBV4-3 and TRBJ2-7; possible D gene TRBD1, 6 bases. This CDR3 is built from 14 residues. CDR1 LGHNA and CDR2 YSLEER come from the germline V gene. Between the trimmed V and J ends, which lost 1 base and 1 base, there was a span of 8 bases. The CDR3 protein is CASSQVTGSYEQYF. Written as DNA, the CDR3 is TGCGCCAGCAGCCAAGTCACAGGGTCCTACGAGCAGTACTTC.

J is TRBJ2-4 and V is TRBV7-3, with TRBD1 as a possible D gene (6 bases). The CDR3 has 14 residues. Per the germline V gene, CDR1 is SGHTA and CDR2 is FQGTGA. Trimming pared 1 base from V and 7 bases from J, leaving 11 bases between. As DNA, the CDR3 is TGTGCCAGCAGCTTAAGCCCAGGGGCCAACATTCAGTACTTC. Translation: CASSLSPGANIQYF.

This chain connects TRBV28 to TRBJ2-3; 8 bases match TRBD2. This CDR3 comprises 16 residues. The junction had 8 bases not matched to a gene; V was cut back by 6 bases and J by 0 bases. Germline-derived CDR1 and CDR2 are MDHEN and SYDVKM. The CDR3 region is CASRETSGSSTDTQYF. CDR3 coding DNA: TGTGCCAGCAGGGAAACTAGCGGTTCTAGCACAGATACGCAGTATTTT.

This sequence joins TRBV5-1 and TRBJ1-5; perhaps TRBD1 as D (5 bases). Germline V CDR1 and CDR2: SGHRS, YFSETQ. CDR3 length: 13 residues. The V end lost 1 base, the J end lost 6 bases, and 8 bases lay between the germline ends. The CDR3 DNA is TGCGCCAGCAGCTTGACAGGAAGTCAGCCCCAGCATTTT. Protein sequence: CASSLTGSQPQHF.